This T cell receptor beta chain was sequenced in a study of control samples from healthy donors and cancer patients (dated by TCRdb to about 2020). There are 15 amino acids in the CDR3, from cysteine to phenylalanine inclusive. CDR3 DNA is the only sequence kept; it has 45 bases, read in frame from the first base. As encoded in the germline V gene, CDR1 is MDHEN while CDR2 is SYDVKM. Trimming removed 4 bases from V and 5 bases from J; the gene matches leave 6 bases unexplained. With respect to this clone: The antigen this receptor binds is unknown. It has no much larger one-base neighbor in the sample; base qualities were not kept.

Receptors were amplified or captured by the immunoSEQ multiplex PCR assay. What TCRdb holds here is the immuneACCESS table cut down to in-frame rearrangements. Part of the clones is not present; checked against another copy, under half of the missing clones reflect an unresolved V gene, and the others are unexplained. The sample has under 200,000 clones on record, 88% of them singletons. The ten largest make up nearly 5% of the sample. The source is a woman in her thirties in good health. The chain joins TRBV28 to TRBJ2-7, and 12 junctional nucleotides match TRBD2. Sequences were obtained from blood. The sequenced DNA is TGTGCCAGCAGTTCCCTGACTAGCGGGGGCCACGAGCAGTACTTC. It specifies CASSSLTSGGHEQYF. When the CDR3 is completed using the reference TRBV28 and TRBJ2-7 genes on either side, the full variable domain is DVKVTQSSRYLVKRTGEKVFLECVQDMDHENMFWYRQDPGLGLRLIYFSYDVKMKEKGDIPEGYSVSREKKERFSLILESASTNQTSMYLCASSSLTSGGHEQYFGPGTRLTVT.